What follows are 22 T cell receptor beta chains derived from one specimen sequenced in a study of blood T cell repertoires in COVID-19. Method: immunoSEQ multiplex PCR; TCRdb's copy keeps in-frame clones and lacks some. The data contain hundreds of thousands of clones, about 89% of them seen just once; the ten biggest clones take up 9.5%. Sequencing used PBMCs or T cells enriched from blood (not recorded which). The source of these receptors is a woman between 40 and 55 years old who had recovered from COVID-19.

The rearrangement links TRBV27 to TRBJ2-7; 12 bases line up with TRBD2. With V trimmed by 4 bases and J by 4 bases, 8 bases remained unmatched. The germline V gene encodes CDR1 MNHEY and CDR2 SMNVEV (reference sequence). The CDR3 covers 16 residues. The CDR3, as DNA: TGTGCCAGCAGTTCCCTAGCGGGGGGGCTTAAGTACGAGCAGTACTTC. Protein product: CASSSLAGGLKYEQYF.

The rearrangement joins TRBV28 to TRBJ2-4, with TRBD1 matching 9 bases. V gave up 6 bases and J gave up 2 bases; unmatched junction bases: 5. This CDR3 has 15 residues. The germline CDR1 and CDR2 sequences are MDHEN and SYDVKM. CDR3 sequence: CASSPGTGTKNIQYF. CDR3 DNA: TGTGCCAGCAGCCCGGGGACAGGGACCAAAAACATTCAGTACTTC. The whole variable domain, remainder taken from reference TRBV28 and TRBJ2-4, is DVKVTQSSRYLVKRTGEKVFLECVQDMDHENMFWYRQDPGLGLRLIYFSYDVKMKEKGDIPEGYSVSREKKERFSLILESASTNQTSMYLCASSPGTGTKNIQYFGAGTRLSVL.

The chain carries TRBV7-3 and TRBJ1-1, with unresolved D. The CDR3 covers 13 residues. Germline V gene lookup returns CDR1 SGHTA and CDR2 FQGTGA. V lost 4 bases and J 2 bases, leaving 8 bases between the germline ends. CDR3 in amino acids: CASSYHINTEAFF. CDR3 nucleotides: TGTGCCAGCAGCTATCACATAAACACTGAAGCTTTCTTT.

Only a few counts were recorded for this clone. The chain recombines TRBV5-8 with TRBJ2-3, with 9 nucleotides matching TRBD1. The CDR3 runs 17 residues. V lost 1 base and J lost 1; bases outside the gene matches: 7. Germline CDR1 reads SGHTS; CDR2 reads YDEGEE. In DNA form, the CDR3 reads TGTGCCAGCAGCTTGTCCCGGGACAGGGTGGGCACAGATACGCAGTATTTT. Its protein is CASSLSRDRVGTDTQYF.

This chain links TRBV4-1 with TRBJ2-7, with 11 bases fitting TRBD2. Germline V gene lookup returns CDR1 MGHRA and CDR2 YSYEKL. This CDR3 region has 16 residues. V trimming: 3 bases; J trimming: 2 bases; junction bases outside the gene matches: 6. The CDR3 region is CASSQIVAGGTYEQYF. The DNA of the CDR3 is TGCGCCAGCAGCCAGATCGTAGCGGGAGGGACCTACGAGCAGTACTTC.

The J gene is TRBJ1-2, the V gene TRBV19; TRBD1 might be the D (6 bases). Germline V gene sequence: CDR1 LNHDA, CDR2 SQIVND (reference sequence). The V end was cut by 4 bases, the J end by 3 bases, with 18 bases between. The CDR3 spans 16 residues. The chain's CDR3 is CASSTSPTGLYYGYTF. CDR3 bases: TGTGCCAGTAGTACCTCCCCCACAGGGCTATACTATGGCTACACCTTC.

The CDR3 here is CASSLTGVNMGTEAFF. Here the CDR3 DNA reads TGTGCCAGCAGTTTGACAGGGGTGAACATGGGCACTGAAGCTTTCTTT. The rearrangement uses TRBV27 and TRBJ1-1; 8 positions agree with TRBD1. The junction had 10 bases not matched to a gene; V was cut back by 3 bases and J by 4 bases. Germline V gives CDR1 MNHEY, CDR2 SMNVEV (reference sequence). The CDR3 is made up of 16 amino acids.

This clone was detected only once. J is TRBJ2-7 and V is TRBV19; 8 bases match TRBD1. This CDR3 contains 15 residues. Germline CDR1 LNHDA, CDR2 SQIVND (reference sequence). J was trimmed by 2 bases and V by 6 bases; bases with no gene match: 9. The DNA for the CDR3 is TGTGCCAGTAGCGACAGGGGAGGTGGCACCTACGAGCAGTACTTC. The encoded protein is CASSDRGGGTYEQYF.

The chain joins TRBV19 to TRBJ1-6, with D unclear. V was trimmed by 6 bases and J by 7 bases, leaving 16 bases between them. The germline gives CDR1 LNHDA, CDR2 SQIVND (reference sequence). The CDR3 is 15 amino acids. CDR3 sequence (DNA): TGTGCCAGTAGCATCAGTTCCTTACCCAATTCACCCCTCCACTTT. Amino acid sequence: CASSISSLPNSPLHF.

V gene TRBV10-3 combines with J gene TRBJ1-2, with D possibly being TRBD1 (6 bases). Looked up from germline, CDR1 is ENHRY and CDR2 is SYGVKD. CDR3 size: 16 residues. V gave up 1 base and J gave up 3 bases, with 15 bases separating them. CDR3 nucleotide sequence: TGTGCCATCAGTGAGTTGGTCGGGGGGCGCGACTATGGCTACACCTTC. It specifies CAISELVGGRDYGYTF.

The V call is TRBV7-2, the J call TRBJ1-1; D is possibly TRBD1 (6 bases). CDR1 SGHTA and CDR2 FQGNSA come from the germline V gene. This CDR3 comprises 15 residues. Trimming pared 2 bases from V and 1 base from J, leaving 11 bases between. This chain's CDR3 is CASSLYRTENTEAFF. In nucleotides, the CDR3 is TGTGCCAGCAGCTTATATCGGACAGAGAACACTGAAGCTTTCTTT.

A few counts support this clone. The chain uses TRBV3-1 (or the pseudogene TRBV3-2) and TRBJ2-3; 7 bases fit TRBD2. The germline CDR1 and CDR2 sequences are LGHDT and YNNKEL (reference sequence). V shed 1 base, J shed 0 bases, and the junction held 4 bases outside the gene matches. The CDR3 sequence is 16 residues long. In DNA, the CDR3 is TGTGCCAGCAGCCAAGCTCTAGCGGCTAGCACAGATACGCAGTATTTT. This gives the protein CASSQALAASTDTQYF.

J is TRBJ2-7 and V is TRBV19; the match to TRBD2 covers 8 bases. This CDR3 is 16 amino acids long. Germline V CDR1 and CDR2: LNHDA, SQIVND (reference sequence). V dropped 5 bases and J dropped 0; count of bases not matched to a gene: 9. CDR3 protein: CASSAWGSGASYEQYF. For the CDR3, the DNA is TGTGCCAGTAGTGCTTGGGGTAGCGGGGCCTCCTACGAGCAGTACTTC.

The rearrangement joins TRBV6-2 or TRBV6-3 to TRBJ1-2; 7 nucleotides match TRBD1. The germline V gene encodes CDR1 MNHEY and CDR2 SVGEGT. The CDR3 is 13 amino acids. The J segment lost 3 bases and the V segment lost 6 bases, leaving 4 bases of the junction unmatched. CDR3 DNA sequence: TGTGCCAGCAGCCTCGGGACAGACTATGGCTACACCTTC. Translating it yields CASSLGTDYGYTF.

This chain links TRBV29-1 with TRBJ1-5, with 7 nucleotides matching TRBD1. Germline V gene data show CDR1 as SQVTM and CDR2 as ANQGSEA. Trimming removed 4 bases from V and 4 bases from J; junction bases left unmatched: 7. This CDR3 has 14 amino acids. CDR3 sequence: CSVVVTGRNQPQHF. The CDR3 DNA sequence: TGCAGCGTTGTGGTGACAGGGAGAAATCAGCCCCAGCATTTT.

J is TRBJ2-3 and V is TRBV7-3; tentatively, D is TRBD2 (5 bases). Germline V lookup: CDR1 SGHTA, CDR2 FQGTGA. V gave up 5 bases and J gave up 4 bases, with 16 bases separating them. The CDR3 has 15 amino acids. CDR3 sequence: CASSLLVAGADTQYF. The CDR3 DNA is TGTGCCAGCAGCCTGCTAGTTGCGGGCGCAGATACGCAGTATTTT.

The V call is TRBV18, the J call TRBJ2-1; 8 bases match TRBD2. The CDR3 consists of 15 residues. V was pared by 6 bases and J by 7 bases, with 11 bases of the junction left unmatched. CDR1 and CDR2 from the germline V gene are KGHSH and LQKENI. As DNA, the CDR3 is TGTGCCAGCTCCTTTACCGGGACTAGGGGGAATGAGCAGTTCTTC. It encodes CASSFTGTRGNEQFF.

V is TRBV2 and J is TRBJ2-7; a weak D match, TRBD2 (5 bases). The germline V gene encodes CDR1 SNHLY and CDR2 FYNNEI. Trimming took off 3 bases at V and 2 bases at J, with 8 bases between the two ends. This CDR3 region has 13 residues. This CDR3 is CASSEPGTYEQYF. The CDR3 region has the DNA TGTGCCAGCAGTGAGCCCGGGACCTACGAGCAGTACTTC.

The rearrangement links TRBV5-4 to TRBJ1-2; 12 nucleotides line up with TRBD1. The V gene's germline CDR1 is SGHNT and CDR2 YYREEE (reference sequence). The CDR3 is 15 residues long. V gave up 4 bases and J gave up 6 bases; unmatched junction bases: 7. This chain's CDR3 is CASSLRDRGQHGYTF. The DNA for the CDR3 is TGTGCCAGCAGCCTCCGGGACAGGGGGCAGCATGGCTACACCTTC.

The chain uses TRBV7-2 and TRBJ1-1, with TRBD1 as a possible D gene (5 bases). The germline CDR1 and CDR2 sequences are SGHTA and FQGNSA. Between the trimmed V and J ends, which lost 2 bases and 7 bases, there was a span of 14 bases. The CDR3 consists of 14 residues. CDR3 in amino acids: CASSLTGRSSEAFF. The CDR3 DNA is TGTGCCAGCAGCTTAACAGGACGATCAAGTGAAGCTTTCTTT.

CDR3 amino acids: CATSDFPSGPTDTQYF. In DNA, the CDR3 is TGTGCCACCAGTGATTTCCCTAGCGGGCCCACAGATACGCAGTATTTT. This rearrangement joins TRBV24-1 to TRBJ2-3, with 8 nucleotides matching TRBD2. This CDR3 has 16 residues. The ends lost 1 base at V and 2 bases at J; junction bases unmatched: 4. Per the germline V gene, CDR1 is KGHDR and CDR2 is SFDVKD.

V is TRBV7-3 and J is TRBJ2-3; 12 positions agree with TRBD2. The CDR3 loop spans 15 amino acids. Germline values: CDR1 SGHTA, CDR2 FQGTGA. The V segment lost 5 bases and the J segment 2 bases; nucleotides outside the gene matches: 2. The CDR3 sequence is CASSRTSGDTDTQYF. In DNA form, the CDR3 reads TGTGCCAGCAGCCGGACTAGCGGGGACACAGATACGCAGTATTTT.